Given below is one T cell receptor (beta chain) in context. What it recognizes is unknown. Reverse transcription of all isolated RNA meant that expressed TCRB transcripts were sequenced. Method: immunoSEQ multiplex PCR; TCRdb's copy keeps in-frame clones and lacks some. This table holds 240,000 or so clones, around 14% found once. The data belong to a study of beta chain features in type 1 diabetes. General observations from the study: For Type 1 diabetes patients, all four CD4+ subsets carried TCRB CDR3s that were moderately but significantly shorter. cDNA-based reads could over-represent cells with high TCR expression.

V lost 1 base and J 3 bases, leaving 13 bases between the germline ends. CDR3 length: 15 residues. The germline CDR1 and CDR2 sequences are MGHRA and YSYEKL. Around 0.12 L of blood, on average, came from one heparinised draw per donor. The TCR originated in a man aged 30-40 years with type 1 diabetes. Sequenced: naive CD4+ T cells from blood. This rearrangement joins TRBV4-1 to TRBJ2-7; D is possibly TRBD1 (7 bases). The CDR3 region has the DNA TGCGCCAGCAGCCAAGGGGAGGACAGGAACTACGAGCAGTACTTC. It translates to CASSQGEDRNYEQYF.